This T cell receptor beta chain was sequenced during a study of blood T cell repertoires in COVID-19. As for the study in general: COVID-19 samples from acute and convalescent phases originated in the United States, Italy and Spain.

Participant age was roughly 18 to 100 years, and participants resided in fewer than 25 US areas. Participant-reported clinical history was the basis for cohort assignment. During the 2 weeks before they entered the study, exposed participants had met someone with a PCR-confirmed or clinician-diagnosed COVID-19 case. Produced via immunoSEQ multiplex PCR; TCRdb's table is partial and in-frame only. This sample yields 200,000 to 250,000 clones, of which 80% to 90% are seen a single time; under 4.5% belongs to the top ten. Germline CDR1 reads LNHDA; CDR2 reads SQIVND (reference sequence). The V gene end was trimmed by 3 bases and the J gene end by 2 bases; junction bases not matched to a gene: 14. This CDR3 contains 18 residues.

V usage is TRBV19 and J usage is TRBJ2-7; 9 bases match TRBD2. The clonotype comes from a young woman who had been exposed to COVID-19. Input material: PBMCs or T cells enriched from blood (not recorded which). The CDR3 coding sequence is TGTGCCAGTAGTATGAGGATGGTAGCGGGAGAGGGGGCCTACGAGCAGTACTTC. It is translated as CASSMRMVAGEGAYEQYF. Full variable domain (missing parts from reference TRBV19 and TRBJ2-7): DGGITQSPKYLFRKEGQNVTLSCEQNLNHDAMYWYRQDPGQGLRLIYYSQIVNDFQKGDIAEGYSVSREKKESFPLTVTSAQKNPTAFYLCASSMRMVAGEGAYEQYFGPGTRLTVT.